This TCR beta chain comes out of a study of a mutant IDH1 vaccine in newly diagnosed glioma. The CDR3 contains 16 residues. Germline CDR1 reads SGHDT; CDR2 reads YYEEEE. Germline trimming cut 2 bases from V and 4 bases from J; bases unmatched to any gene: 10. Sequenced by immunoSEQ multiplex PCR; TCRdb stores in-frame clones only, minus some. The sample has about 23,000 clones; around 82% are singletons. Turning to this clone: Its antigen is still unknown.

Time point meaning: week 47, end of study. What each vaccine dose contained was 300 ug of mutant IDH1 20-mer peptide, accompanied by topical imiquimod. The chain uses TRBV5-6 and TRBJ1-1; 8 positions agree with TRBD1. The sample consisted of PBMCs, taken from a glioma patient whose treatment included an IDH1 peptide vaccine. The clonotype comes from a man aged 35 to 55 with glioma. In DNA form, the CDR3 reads TGTGCCAGCAGCTTCCGGACAGGGAAAATGGGCACTGAAGCTTTCTTT. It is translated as CASSFRTGKMGTEAFF.